These T cell receptor beta chains were read from a single sample in a study of shared clonotypes between healthy human individuals. The method was immunoSEQ multiplex PCR; TCRdb's version includes in-frame clones alone and lacks a portion of them. The sample lists millions of clones, approximately 95% occurring once. The material sequenced was naive CD4+ T cells sorted from blood. The receptor source for this set is a man in his late teens or twenties in good health. Each CDR3 is given with its conserved first and last residue. A D gene is named only where the DNA matches it firmly. A clone size is listed for some rows: how often the clone was seen (once, few, many), or a class if it is expanded.

V gene: TRBV29-1; J gene: TRBJ1-1; clone size: -; D gene: TRBD1; CDR3 DNA: TGCAGCGTTGAAGGGGACAGCAGAGTAAACACTGAAGCTTTCTTT; CDR3 protein: CSVEGDSRVNTEAFF
V gene: TRBV30; J gene: TRBJ1-3; clone size: -; D gene: -; CDR3 DNA: TGTGCCTGGAGTACAAATGGAAACACCATATATTTT; CDR3 protein: CAWSTNGNTIYF
V gene: TRBV6-6; J gene: TRBJ2-7; clone size: -; D gene: -; CDR3 DNA: TGTGCCAGCAGTTACTCGTCCGGGTTCTACGAGCAGTACTTC; CDR3 protein: CASSYSSGFYEQYF
V gene: TRBV27; J gene: TRBJ2-5; clone size: -; D gene: -; CDR3 DNA: TGTGCCAGCCGCCGGAGTGTGGGGGAGACCCAGTACTTC; CDR3 protein: CASRRSVGETQYF
V gene: TRBV4-1; J gene: TRBJ2-1; clone size: -; D gene: -; CDR3 DNA: TGCGCCAGCAGCCAAGATTTGCAGGTAACCTACAATGAGCAGTTCTTC; CDR3 protein: CASSQDLQVTYNEQFF
V gene: TRBV6-5; J gene: TRBJ1-2; clone size: -; D gene: -; CDR3 DNA: TGTGCCAGCAGTTATTCGGGACTTCCGAACTATGGCTACACCTTC; CDR3 protein: CASSYSGLPNYGYTF
V gene: TRBV7-9; J gene: TRBJ2-1; clone size: -; D gene: -; CDR3 DNA: TGTGCCAGCAGCTTAGCGGGAGGTTGGTACAATGAGCAGTTCTTC; CDR3 protein: CASSLAGGWYNEQFF
V gene: TRBV4-3; J gene: TRBJ2-7; clone size: -; D gene: -; CDR3 DNA: TGCGCCAGCAGCCAAGGCCTCCCGGGCGAGCAGTACTTC; CDR3 protein: CASSQGLPGEQYF
V gene: TRBV6-6; J gene: TRBJ1-5; clone size: -; D gene: -; CDR3 DNA: TGTGCCAGCAGTTACGCAGACGGAAATCAGCCCCAGCATTTT; CDR3 protein: CASSYADGNQPQHF
V gene: TRBV15; J gene: TRBJ1-5; clone size: -; D gene: -; CDR3 DNA: TGTGCCACCAGCAGAGGGGGGTTCCAGCCCCAGCATTTT; CDR3 protein: CATSRGGFQPQHF
V gene: TRBV29-1; J gene: TRBJ2-2; clone size: -; D gene: -; CDR3 DNA: TGCAGCGTTGACCGTGGTTACACCGGGGAGCTGTTTTTT; CDR3 protein: CSVDRGYTGELFF
V gene: TRBV28; J gene: TRBJ1-2; clone size: -; D gene: TRBD1; CDR3 DNA: TGTGCCAGCAGTTTTAGGGACAGGGACGCCTATGGCTACACCTTC; CDR3 protein: CASSFRDRDAYGYTF
V gene: TRBV7-9; J gene: TRBJ2-7; clone size: -; D gene: TRBD1; CDR3 DNA: TGTGCCAGCAGCAGAACAGGGGCCCACGAGCAGTACTTC; CDR3 protein: CASSRTGAHEQYF
V gene: TRBV7-9; J gene: TRBJ1-1; clone size: -; D gene: TRBD1; CDR3 DNA: TGTGCCAGCAGCTTAGGGGACAGGGGGCCCTACACTGAAGCTTTCTTT; CDR3 protein: CASSLGDRGPYTEAFF
V gene: TRBV2; J gene: TRBJ1-1; clone size: -; D gene: TRBD1; CDR3 DNA: TGTGCCAGCAGTGAATACAGGGGAGCGACTGAAGCTTTCTTT; CDR3 protein: CASSEYRGATEAFF
V gene: TRBV19; J gene: TRBJ2-7; clone size: -; D gene: -; CDR3 DNA: TGTGCCAGTAGTATTCAGGCCACCTACGAGCAGTACTTC; CDR3 protein: CASSIQATYEQYF
V gene: TRBV28; J gene: TRBJ2-7; clone size: -; D gene: -; CDR3 DNA: TGTGCCAGCAGTTTATCCTTACCCGAGCAGTACTTC; CDR3 protein: CASSLSLPEQYF
V gene: TRBV7-2; J gene: TRBJ2-7; clone size: -; D gene: -; CDR3 DNA: TGTGCCAGCAGCTTAGGGTCCCACAGGAGCGGGTACGAGCAGTACTTC; CDR3 protein: CASSLGSHRSGYEQYF
V gene: TRBV27; J gene: TRBJ1-6; clone size: once; D gene: -; CDR3 DNA: TGTGCCAGCATTCCACGAGGCGCCCTTCTTAATTCACCCCTCCACTTT; CDR3 protein: CASIPRGALLNSPLHF
V gene: TRBV7-8; J gene: TRBJ1-1; clone size: -; D gene: -; CDR3 DNA: TGTGCCAGCAGCTTAGGGGCAGGGAAGTTCACTGAAGCTTTCTTT; CDR3 protein: CASSLGAGKFTEAFF
V gene: TRBV18; J gene: TRBJ1-4; clone size: -; D gene: TRBD1; CDR3 DNA: TGTGCCAGCTCACCAGCCAAGGACAGGGGTGCTAATGAAAAACTGTTTTTT; CDR3 protein: CASSPAKDRGANEKLFF
V gene: TRBV12-5; J gene: TRBJ1-6; clone size: -; D gene: TRBD1; CDR3 DNA: TGTGCTAGTGGCCCCGACAGGGGTAATTCACCCCTCCACTTT; CDR3 protein: CASGPDRGNSPLHF
V gene: TRBV9; J gene: TRBJ1-5; clone size: once; D gene: -; CDR3 DNA: TGTGCCAGCGGCCGGGACAACAATCAGCCCCAGCATTTT; CDR3 protein: CASGRDNNQPQHF
V gene: TRBV7-9; J gene: TRBJ1-5; clone size: -; D gene: -; CDR3 DNA: TGTGCCAGCTGTCAGGACCAGCAGCCCCAGCATTTT; CDR3 protein: CASCQDQQPQHF
V gene: TRBV18; J gene: TRBJ1-5; clone size: few; D gene: TRBD1; CDR3 DNA: TGTGCCAGCTCACGACAGGGGAATCAGCCCCAGCATTTT; CDR3 protein: CASSRQGNQPQHF
V gene: TRBV15; J gene: TRBJ1-4; clone size: -; D gene: -; CDR3 DNA: TGTGCCACCAGCGACGACCTATCGACAGGCCGAATGAAAGTACTGTTTTTT; CDR3 protein: CATSDDLSTGRMKVLFF
V gene: TRBV6-5; J gene: TRBJ1-3; clone size: -; D gene: -; CDR3 DNA: TGTGCCAGTACGAGCTCTGGAAACACCATATATTTT; CDR3 protein: CASTSSGNTIYF
V gene: TRBV6-5; J gene: TRBJ1-6; clone size: -; D gene: TRBD1; CDR3 DNA: TGTGCCAGCAGTTACAACGGACAGGGGCTAGGGACCCTCCACTTT; CDR3 protein: CASSYNGQGLGTLHF
V gene: TRBV5-1; J gene: TRBJ2-7; clone size: once; D gene: -; CDR3 DNA: TGCGCCAGCCAGCAATCGGGGGCCAGCTCCTACGAGCAGTACTTC; CDR3 protein: CASQQSGASSYEQYF
V gene: TRBV28; J gene: TRBJ1-4; clone size: -; D gene: -; CDR3 DNA: TGTGCCAGCAGTTTGGGATATAATGAAAAACTGTTTTTT; CDR3 protein: CASSLGYNEKLFF
V gene: TRBV6-4; J gene: TRBJ2-1; clone size: -; D gene: TRBD2; CDR3 DNA: TGTGCCAGCAGTGTGACTAGCGGGGACTACAATGAGCAGTTCTTC; CDR3 protein: CASSVTSGDYNEQFF
V gene: TRBV25-1; J gene: TRBJ2-5; clone size: -; D gene: -; CDR3 DNA: TGTGCCAGCAGTTCCCTCGGACAGACCCAAGAGACCCAGTACTTC; CDR3 protein: CASSSLGQTQETQYF
V gene: TRBV4-3; J gene: TRBJ2-1; clone size: -; D gene: TRBD2; CDR3 DNA: TGCGCCAGCAGCCAGGGGAGGGCCTCCCCTTACAATGAGCAGTTCTTC; CDR3 protein: CASSQGRASPYNEQFF
V gene: TRBV14; J gene: TRBJ1-1; clone size: -; D gene: TRBD1; CDR3 DNA: TGTGCCAGCAGCTTACAGGGGGCTACTGAAGCTTTCTTT; CDR3 protein: CASSLQGATEAFF
V gene: TRBV7-8; J gene: TRBJ1-6; clone size: -; D gene: -; CDR3 DNA: TGTGCCAGCAGCTTAGAGGCAGGAGTAAATTCACCCCTCCACTTT; CDR3 protein: CASSLEAGVNSPLHF
V gene: TRBV6-1; J gene: TRBJ1-2; clone size: -; D gene: TRBD1; CDR3 DNA: TGTGCCAGCAGTAAAGCCGGGACAGCCCGAAACTATGGCTACACCTTC; CDR3 protein: CASSKAGTARNYGYTF
V gene: TRBV30; J gene: TRBJ2-2; clone size: -; D gene: TRBD1; CDR3 DNA: TGTGCCTGGACCAGGGACAGGGGGAGTGCCGGGGAGCTGTTTTTT; CDR3 protein: CAWTRDRGSAGELFF
V gene: TRBV5-6; J gene: TRBJ2-1; clone size: -; D gene: -; CDR3 DNA: TGTGCCAGCAGCTTGTTTCTTACTGCAGCGGATATCTACAATGAGCAGTTCTTC; CDR3 protein: CASSLFLTAADIYNEQFF
V gene: TRBV5-1; J gene: TRBJ2-1; clone size: -; D gene: -; CDR3 DNA: TGCGCCAGCACCCCTAGACAGGCGAGCTCCTACAATGAGCAGTTCTTC; CDR3 protein: CASTPRQASSYNEQFF
V gene: TRBV6-1; J gene: TRBJ2-2; clone size: -; D gene: -; CDR3 DNA: TGTGCCAGCAGTGACGGATACAAGAACACCGGGGAGCTGTTTTTT; CDR3 protein: CASSDGYKNTGELFF
V gene: TRBV9; J gene: TRBJ1-4; clone size: -; D gene: -; CDR3 DNA: TGTGCCAGCAGCGTAGGGGAAAATGAAAAACTGTTTTTT; CDR3 protein: CASSVGENEKLFF
V gene: TRBV6-6; J gene: TRBJ1-2; clone size: -; D gene: -; CDR3 DNA: TGTGCCAGCAGTTACTCGTGGTTGTCCGGCTACACCTTC; CDR3 protein: CASSYSWLSGYTF
V gene: TRBV10-3; J gene: TRBJ2-1; clone size: -; D gene: TRBD2; CDR3 DNA: TGTGCCATCACCCGGTCTAGCGGGAGGGCCAATGAGCAGTTCTTC; CDR3 protein: CAITRSSGRANEQFF
V gene: TRBV4-2; J gene: TRBJ1-2; clone size: -; D gene: -; CDR3 DNA: TGTGCCAGCAGCTCGAAGGATCGGGAGAACTATGGCTACACCTTC; CDR3 protein: CASSSKDRENYGYTF
V gene: TRBV4-3; J gene: TRBJ1-2; clone size: -; D gene: -; CDR3 DNA: TGCGCCAGCAGCCAACCGGGGGCGGGAGGCTACACCTTC; CDR3 protein: CASSQPGAGGYTF
V gene: TRBV28; J gene: TRBJ1-2; clone size: -; D gene: -; CDR3 DNA: TGTGCCAGCAGAGAGGAGACTGTTAACTATGGCTACACCTTC; CDR3 protein: CASREETVNYGYTF
V gene: TRBV7-2; J gene: TRBJ2-1; clone size: few; D gene: TRBD2; CDR3 DNA: TGTGCCAGCAGCTTGGGGCTAGCGGTCTACAATGAGCAGTTCTTC; CDR3 protein: CASSLGLAVYNEQFF